This T cell receptor (beta chain) originates from a study of T cell repertoires in cytomegalovirus infection. Overall study: An indication of both CMV infection and matching HLA type came from public TCR beta signatures.

V lost 5 bases, J lost 2 bases, and 5 bases stayed unmatched. Germline CDR1 is SGHVS and CDR2 is FNYEAQ. This CDR3 comprises 16 residues. TCRdb independently ran MiXCR on the reads; one entry per CDR3 protein. The sample includes about 490,000 distinct CDR3 sequences, around 11% seen only once; the top ten take roughly a tenth. This clonotype was seen many times. Its antigen is as yet unknown. Findings and limits, study-wide: In two of eight donors, the top clonotype was HLA-C-restricted CMV-specific. CMV carriers having the relevant HLA were flagged by cumulative public TCR beta family frequency.

The J gene is TRBJ2-2, the V gene TRBV7-6; 10 bases match TRBD2. The source is a human donor in good health (CMV status not recorded). Some clones in this sample may be carry-over from other donors' samples. Sample: PBMCs. The CDR3: CASSRSGGANTGELFF. Written as DNA, the CDR3 is TGTGCCAGCAGCAGAAGCGGGGGGGCTAACACCGGGGAGCTGTTTTTT.